This T cell receptor beta chain was sequenced during a study of regulatory T cells in long-lasting Graves disease. Background on the study: Under 3 months of antithyroid drugs had been taken by newly diagnosed Graves' patients. General study points: Persistent disease preferred TRBV28, TRBJ1-2 and TRBJ2-5; new disease, TRBV20-1 and TRBJ2-1. Clonotypes that were public and shared totalled 2,500 to 3,500 in persistent patients versus roughly 1,000 in new patients.

This clonotype was observed many times. The antigen is unknown. Arm-PCR of CDR3 regions and iRepertoire HTBI primers were used to build TCR beta libraries. Via MiXCR, TCRdb re-called the multiplex PCR reads, giving one row per CDR3 protein. The top ten clones hold around 21% of a sample with 370,000 or so distinct CDR3 sequences, about 17% of them seen once. V lost 2 bases to trimming and J lost 6 bases; unmatched junction nucleotides: 0. The CDR3 runs 12 residues. Germline CDR1 MDHEN, CDR2 SYDVKM. The time point here: newly diagnosed GD, antithyroid drugs for less than 3 months. There was RNA extracted from PBMCs, and the TCR library was made from it. Recruitment took place at an endocrinology department in Xi'an, China. These same records also appear under a second study, on T cells in Graves' hyperthyroidism and ophthalmopathy.

Sequencing was performed on peripheral blood mononuclear cells (PBMCs), taken at new diagnosis, from a patient treated with antithyroid drugs. The TCR originated in a woman aged 18-29 years with Graves disease. The rearrangement uses TRBV28 and TRBJ2-7; 8 bases map to TRBD2. The CDR3 sequence: CASSLRGGEQYF. In DNA form, the CDR3 reads TGTGCCAGCAGTTTACGGGGGGGCGAGCAGTACTTC.